The 29 T cell receptor beta chains in this list originate from one sample, sequenced in a study of CD8+CD57+ T cells in acquired aplastic anemia. Patients who underwent sequencing had shown CD8+CD57+ cell expansion by flow cytometry. The use of genomic DNA as template underpinned the TCR beta VDJ and CDR3 profiling. TCRdb reprocessed the reads via MiXCR and lists one record per CDR3 protein. The sample records about 160,000 distinct CDR3 sequences, around 48% being singletons. The sequenced material came from sorted CD4+, CD8+, or CD8+CD57+ T cells (not recorded which) from PBMCs. The receptors come from a human donor with aplastic anemia.

This clonotype has at least ten counts. The chain links TRBV5-1 to TRBJ1-1; weak D call: TRBD1 (5 bases). The CDR3 covers 15 residues. From germline, CDR1 is SGHRS and CDR2 YFSETQ. With 4 bases removed from V and 4 bases from J, the gap between germline ends came to 17 bases. The CDR3 region has the DNA TGCGCCAGCAGCACGGGGGACGGAGGTGGCACTGAAGCTTTCTTT. Encoded protein: CASSTGDGGGTEAFF.

This chain links TRBV24-1 with TRBJ2-7; no firm D call. The CDR3 extends over 14 amino acids. From germline, CDR1 is KGHDR and CDR2 SFDVKD. The V end was cut by 9 bases, the J end by 6 bases, with 20 bases between. The CDR3 sequence is CATRSPGKVGEQYF. CDR3 nucleotides: TGTGCCACCCGTAGTCCAGGCAAAGTGGGCGAGCAGTACTTC.

In this sample, this clonotype turned up many times. The rearrangement links TRBV7-2 to TRBJ2-7; 7 bases align to TRBD2. Germline CDR1 SGHTA, CDR2 FQGNSA. V gave up 4 bases and J gave up 4 bases; unmatched junction bases: 10. This CDR3 has 15 amino acids. The CDR3 DNA reads as TGTGCCAGCAGCTCCTCCGGGGGGAACTCGTACGAGCAGTACTTC. It yields the protein CASSSSGGNSYEQYF.

The gene calls are TRBV10-3 and TRBJ2-6; D uncertain. CDR1 is ENHRY and CDR2 is SYGVKD in the germline V gene. CDR3 size: 17 residues. Trimming removed 2 bases from V and 0 bases from J, with 11 bases in between. The CDR3 DNA follows: TGTGCCATCAGTGAGGTGGGTCGACACTCTGGGGCCAACGTCCTGACTTTC. Protein product: CAISEVGRHSGANVLTF.

The count of this clonotype is one. The chain links TRBV19 to TRBJ2-3; a weak D match, TRBD1 (6 bases). Deletions cut 6 bases from V and 3 bases from J, with 16 bases between. CDR1 and CDR2 from the germline V gene are LNHDA and SQIVND (reference sequence). The CDR3 is 15 residues long. The CDR3 spells CASSVGGDRTDTQYF. The CDR3 nucleotides are TGTGCCAGTAGCGTTGGGGGCGATAGGACAGATACGCAGTATTTT.

This clonotype was found a few times. This may be a read error: a much more frequent sequence differs by one nucleotide. For the CDR3, the DNA is TGCGCCAGCAGCCAAGCCTCCGACAGGATCCACGAGCAGTACTTC. This codes for CASSQASDRIHEQYF. The rearrangement uses TRBV4-1 and TRBJ2-7, with D perhaps TRBD1 (6 bases). The germline V gene encodes CDR1 MGHRA and CDR2 YSYEKL. Between the trimmed V and J ends, which lost 1 base and 5 bases, there was a span of 15 bases. CDR3 size: 15 residues.

Note on this clonotype: A read error may produce the germline difference seen at one junction end. This chain joins TRBV25-1 and TRBJ2-1, with D possibly being TRBD1 or TRBD2 (5 bases each). CDR1 MGHDK and CDR2 SYGVNS come from the germline V gene. This CDR3 contains 16 residues. The CDR3 bases are TGTGCCAGCAGTGAATCCCGGGGCTCGAGAGCAAATGAACAGTTCTTC. Translating gives CASSESRGSRANEQFF.

The table lists this clonotype with many counts. This chain uses TRBV25-1 with TRBJ1-2; 9 bases agree with TRBD1. Per the germline V gene, CDR1 is MGHDK and CDR2 is SYGVNS. V was clipped by 6 bases and J by 6 bases; unmatched bases: 8. The CDR3 covers 14 residues. The CDR3 DNA reads TGTGCCAGCAGGACAGGGGGATCGGTCGATGGCTACACCTTC. Translating gives CASRTGGSVDGYTF.

The rearrangement links TRBV20-1 to TRBJ2-1; no clear D. The CDR3 contains 9 residues. The V end was cut by 8 bases, the J end by 7 bases, with 6 bases between. CDR1 is DFQATT, CDR2 SNEGSKA, per germline (reference sequence). The CDR3 sequence: CSIGNEQFF. The CDR3 nucleotides read TGCAGTATTGGGAATGAGCAGTTCTTC.

This clonotype was observed many times. The gene calls are TRBV12-3 or TRBV12-4 and TRBJ2-7; perhaps TRBD1 as D (7 bases). The CDR3 consists of 14 residues. Trimming left V 1 base short and J 3 bases short, with 10 bases between. The CDR3, as DNA: TGTGCCAGCAGTTTAGGGAGGGGGCTCTACGAGCAGTACTTC. Amino acids: CASSLGRGLYEQYF.

The sample holds a few counts of this clonotype. The chain combines TRBV27 with TRBJ1-5; 9 bases line up with TRBD1. The junction had 7 bases not matched to a gene; V was cut back by 6 bases and J by 7 bases. CDR1 MNHEY and CDR2 SMNVEV come from the germline V gene (reference sequence). CDR3 length: 14 residues. The CDR3 coding sequence is TGTGCCAGCAGCTCCGGGACAGGGATCCAGCCCCAGCATTTT. Protein: CASSSGTGIQPQHF.

The sample holds a few counts of this clonotype. J is TRBJ2-3 and V is TRBV6-1; TRBD2 matches at 15 bases. Germline trimming cut 6 bases from V and 5 bases from J; bases unmatched to any gene: 9. From germline, CDR1 is MNHNS and CDR2 SASEGT. This CDR3 has 17 amino acids. DNA for the CDR3: TGTGCCAGCAGATCGTTGCCGGGACTAGCGGGAGGAGATACGCAGTATTTT. This codes for CASRSLPGLAGGDTQYF.

This sequence joins TRBV29-1 and TRBJ1-6, with 7 bases aligning to TRBD1. The J segment lost 6 bases and the V segment lost 6 bases, leaving 5 bases of the junction unmatched. In germline, CDR1 is SQVTM, CDR2 ANQGSEA. The CDR3 loop spans 13 amino acids. CDR3 residues: CSVGDSSNSPLHF. Written as DNA, the CDR3 is TGCAGCGTCGGGGACAGTTCTAATTCACCCCTCCACTTT.

There are many counts of this clonotype. The V call is TRBV10-2, the J call TRBJ2-1, with D possibly called TRBD1 or TRBD2 (5 bases each). Per germline, CDR1 WSHSY and CDR2 SAAADI. The CDR3 is 15 amino acids. The ends were cut back, 10 bases at V and 3 bases at J, with 19 bases in the middle. The CDR3 DNA sequence: TGCGCCACATCTGGGGGTCGGCACGACTACAATGAGCAGTTCTTC. This encodes CATSGGRHDYNEQFF.

There are a few counts of this clonotype. V gene TRBV19 combines with J gene TRBJ1-5; 7 nucleotides agree with TRBD1. The CDR3 loop spans 15 amino acids. CDR1 and CDR2 (germline): LNHDA, SQIVND (reference sequence). Unmatched junction bases numbered 5, after V lost 1 base and J lost 5 bases. The CDR3 here is CASSIGQGGDQPQHF. CDR3 DNA: TGTGCCAGTAGTATAGGACAGGGTGGGGATCAGCCCCAGCATTTT.

This chain connects TRBV25-1 to TRBJ2-5; D is unclear. The V gene's germline CDR1 is MGHDK and CDR2 SYGVNS. Trimming stripped 4 bases from V and 5 bases from J, with 5 bases between. The CDR3 is 11 amino acids. The CDR3 loop is CASSVRETQYF. The CDR3 region has the DNA TGTGCCAGCAGTGTACGGGAGACCCAGTACTTC.

This clonotype was picked up a small number of times. The chain employs TRBV4-1 and TRBJ1-4; possibly TRBD1 for D (6 bases). CDR1 MGHRA and CDR2 YSYEKL come from the germline V gene. Trimming pared 2 bases from V and 7 bases from J, leaving 17 bases between. The CDR3 runs to 16 residues. As DNA, the CDR3 is TGCGCCAGCAGCCAACCGGGGGGCGTACGTACTGAAAAACTGTTTTTT. It codes for CASSQPGGVRTEKLFF.

This clonotype was found many times. V gene TRBV7-3 combines with J gene TRBJ1-6; TRBD1 aligns across 10 bases. This CDR3 is built from 17 residues. Trimming at V came to 3 bases and at J to 7 bases, leaving 9 bases not matched to a gene. CDR1 is SGHTA, CDR2 FQGTGA, per germline. This chain's CDR3 is CASSFASLGQGNSPLHF. The CDR3, as DNA: TGTGCCAGCAGCTTCGCCTCCTTGGGACAGGGGAATTCACCCCTCCACTTT.

In its sample, this clonotype was seen once. The CDR3: CSAHRVDTQYF. DNA of the CDR3: TGCAGCGCCCATCGCGTAGATACGCAGTATTTT. The chain combines TRBV29-1 with TRBJ2-3, with D unresolved. Germline CDR1 SQVTM, CDR2 ANQGSEA. CDR3 size: 11 residues. V lost 7 bases and J lost 5, with 10 bases in between.

This clonotype was seen just once. The chain has TRBV5-1 and TRBJ2-5; the D gene is possibly TRBD2 (6 bases). Germline assignment: CDR1 SGHRS and CDR2 YFSETQ. Trimming removed 0 bases from V and 4 bases from J, with 13 bases in between. CDR3 length: 15 residues. CDR3 nucleotide sequence: TGCGCCAGCAGCTTGGCTTCGGGGGTGGGAGAGACCCAGTACTTC. Protein sequence: CASSLASGVGETQYF.

This chain connects TRBV25-1 to TRBJ2-5; 7 bases agree with TRBD1. The V gene's germline CDR1 is MGHDK and CDR2 SYGVNS. This CDR3 spans 16 amino acids. V lost 4 bases, J lost 4 bases, and 12 bases stayed unmatched. Here the CDR3 DNA reads TGTGCCAGCAGTGCTTGCGTAGGGGGCGGGTTAGAGACCCAGTACTTC. Its protein product is CASSACVGGGLETQYF.

V usage is TRBV4-2 and J usage is TRBJ1-2; maybe TRBD1 (6 bases). V was shortened by 4 bases and J by 5 bases, with 11 bases between the two germline ends. The CDR3 is 13 residues long. Germline loops: CDR1 LGHNA, CDR2 YNFKEQ. The CDR3 is CASSPRDNYGYTF. CDR3 DNA sequence: TGTGCCAGCAGCCCCAGGGACAATTATGGCTACACCTTC.

The V gene is TRBV7-6, the J gene TRBJ2-1, with 14 bases matching TRBD2. J lost 8 bases, V lost 6 bases, and 9 bases had no gene match. The CDR3 runs 16 residues. The germline V gene has CDR1 SGHVS and CDR2 FNYEAQ. The CDR3 spells CASSFRLAGGNDEQFF. The CDR3 DNA reads TGTGCCAGCAGTTTCAGACTAGCGGGAGGGAACGATGAGCAGTTCTTC.

The sample holds many counts of this clonotype. The V call is TRBV11-2, the J call TRBJ2-3; D call uncertain. Trimming took 2 bases from V and 2 from J, leaving 11 bases between them. The CDR3 is made up of 15 amino acids. The germline CDR1 and CDR2 sequences are SGHAT and FQNNGV. The DNA of the CDR3 is TGTGCCAGCAGCTTAAGGCCAATGTTCACAGATACGCAGTATTTT. This encodes CASSLRPMFTDTQYF. Filled out from reference TRBV11-2 and TRBJ2-3, the complete variable domain reads EAGVAQSPRYKIIEKRQSVAFWCNPISGHATLYWYQQILGQGPKLLIQFQNNGVVDDSQLPKDRFSAERLKGVDSTLKIQPAKLEDSAVYLCASSLRPMFTDTQYFGPGTRLTVL.

The chain uses TRBV7-2 and TRBJ2-2; 9 nucleotides agree with TRBD1. In germline, CDR1 is SGHTA, CDR2 FQGNSA. The J segment lost 5 bases and the V segment lost 5 bases, leaving 6 bases of the junction unmatched. This CDR3 is built from 15 residues. The CDR3 bases are TGTGCCAGCAGCGAAGGGACAGGGAGGACCGGGGAGCTGTTTTTT. This encodes CASSEGTGRTGELFF. The full variable domain, rest sourced from reference TRBV7-2 and TRBJ2-2, is GAGVSQSPSNKVTEKGKDVELRCDPISGHTALYWYRQSLGQGLEFLIYFQGNSAPDKSGLPSDRFSAERTGGSVSTLTIQRTQQEDSAVYLCASSEGTGRTGELFFGEGSRLTVL.

V is TRBV10-3 and J is TRBJ2-1; D possibly corresponds to TRBD2 (6 bases). V was shortened by 9 bases and J by 0 bases, with 15 bases between the two germline ends. The V gene's germline CDR1 is ENHRY and CDR2 SYGVKD. CDR3 size: 15 residues. CDR3 residues: CAIIADPSSYNEQFF. The CDR3 DNA reads as TGTGCCATTATAGCGGATCCGAGCTCCTACAATGAGCAGTTCTTC.

This clonotype came up once. The chain combines TRBV10-3 with TRBJ2-1; TRBD1 aligns across 9 bases. The CDR3 is 16 amino acids. Germline V lookup: CDR1 ENHRY, CDR2 SYGVKD. With 6 bases clipped from V and 6 bases from J, the junction kept 12 bases outside the gene matches. The CDR3 DNA sequence: TGTGCCATCAGCCCCTCGGCGGGACAGGGAGGCAATGAGCAGTTCTTC. It yields the protein CAISPSAGQGGNEQFF.

This clonotype appeared once. This rearrangement joins TRBV25-1 to TRBJ2-2, with D unresolved. The CDR3 length is 14 residues. Germline V gene lookup returns CDR1 MGHDK and CDR2 SYGVNS. The V end lost 0 bases, the J end lost 3 bases, and 5 bases lay between the germline ends. The CDR3 DNA reads TGTGCCAGCAGTGAATATAGGGACACCGGGGAGCTGTTTTTT. Translating gives CASSEYRDTGELFF.

This chain uses TRBV30 with TRBJ2-3; no firm D call. Trimming shortened V by 6 bases and J by 5 bases, and 21 bases separated the two germline ends. Germline V gene data show CDR1 as GTSNPN and CDR2 as SVGIG (reference sequence). The CDR3 runs to 15 residues. The CDR3: CACEPRDEPRDTQYF. In nucleotides, the CDR3 is TGTGCCTGCGAACCCCGTGACGAACCTCGAGATACGCAGTATTTT.